This is a list of T cell receptor beta chains from one sample in a study of T-cell memory formation after mild COVID-19. MiXCR was run by TCRdb on the 5' RACE reads, yielding one entry per CDR3 protein. The sample shows approximately 260,000 distinct CDR3 sequences, roughly 15% of them seen only once. Sequencing used PBMCs or a T cell subset sorted from them (not recorded which). The receptors shown here come from a man younger than 35 who had mild COVID-19 (a few samples of this study predate the infection). Cell type and time point are not known. Each CDR3 is given without its conserved first and last residue. A D gene is named only where the DNA matches it firmly.

d_call	j_call	v_call	cdr3_aa
-	TRBJ2-1	TRBV6-1	ASNEGAEYNEQF
TRBD2	TRBJ2-5	TRBV13	ASSPPSGGAGQETQY
TRBD1	TRBJ1-4	TRBV6-5	ASSYGQGAGEKLF
-	TRBJ2-3	TRBV5-1	ASSLVGLDTQY
TRBD1	TRBJ1-1	TRBV28	ASSLGDRAPEAF
-	TRBJ2-5	TRBV7-9	ASSFRRPQETQY
-	TRBJ2-3	TRBV27	ASSSGNTDTQY
-	TRBJ1-1	TRBV6-4	ASSDRGGTEAF
-	TRBJ2-6	TRBV5-1	ASNQGGGANVLT
TRBD2	TRBJ2-3	TRBV7-9	ASSLTSGGPSTDTQY
-	TRBJ2-2	TRBV9	ASSWSGATGELF